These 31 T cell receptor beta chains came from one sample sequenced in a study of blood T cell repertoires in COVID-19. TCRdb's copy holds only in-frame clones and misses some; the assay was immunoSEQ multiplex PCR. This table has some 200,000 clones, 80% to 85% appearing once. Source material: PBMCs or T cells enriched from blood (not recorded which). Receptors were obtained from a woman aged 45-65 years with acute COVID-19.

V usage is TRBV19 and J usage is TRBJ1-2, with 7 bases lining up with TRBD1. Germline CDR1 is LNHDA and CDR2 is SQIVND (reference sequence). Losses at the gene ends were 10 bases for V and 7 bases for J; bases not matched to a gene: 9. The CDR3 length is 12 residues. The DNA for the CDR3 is TGTGCCACTACAGGGGCTACGTTTGGCTACACCTTC. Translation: CATTGATFGYTF.

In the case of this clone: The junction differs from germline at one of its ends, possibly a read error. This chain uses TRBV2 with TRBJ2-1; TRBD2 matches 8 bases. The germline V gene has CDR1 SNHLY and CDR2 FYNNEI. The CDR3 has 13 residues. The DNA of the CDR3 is TGTGCCAGCAACCCCACCTCAGGACTAGCAACCCTCTTC. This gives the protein CASNPTSGLATLF.

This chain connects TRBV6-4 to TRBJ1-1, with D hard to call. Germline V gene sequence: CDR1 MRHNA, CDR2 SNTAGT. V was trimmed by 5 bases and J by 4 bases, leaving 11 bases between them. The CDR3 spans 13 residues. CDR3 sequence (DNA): TGTGCCAGCAGTCGGGAACCAAGCACTGAAGCTTTCTTT. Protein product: CASSREPSTEAFF.

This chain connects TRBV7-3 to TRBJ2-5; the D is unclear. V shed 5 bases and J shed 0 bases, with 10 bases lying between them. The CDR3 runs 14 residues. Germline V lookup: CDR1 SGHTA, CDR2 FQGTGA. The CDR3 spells CASSKDRDQETQYF. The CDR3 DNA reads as TGTGCCAGCAGCAAAGATCGGGACCAAGAGACCCAGTACTTC.

The CDR3 is CASSPPGTGGQELFF. CDR3 bases: TGTGCCAGCAGCCCGCCCGGGACAGGGGGCCAGGAACTGTTTTTT. The chain links TRBV3-1 (or the pseudogene TRBV3-2) to TRBJ1-4, with 12 bases that match TRBD1. Germline CDR1 is LGHDT and CDR2 is YNNKEL (reference sequence). The junction had 9 bases not matched to a gene; V was cut back by 4 bases and J by 12 bases. This CDR3 is 15 amino acids long.

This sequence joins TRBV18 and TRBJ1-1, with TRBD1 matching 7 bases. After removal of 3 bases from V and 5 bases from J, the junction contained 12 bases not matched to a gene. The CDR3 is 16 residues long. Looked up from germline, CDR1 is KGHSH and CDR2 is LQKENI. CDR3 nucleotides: TGTGCCAGCTCACCTATTGCTGGGCCAGGGGGAACTGAAGCTTTCTTT. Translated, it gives CASSPIAGPGGTEAFF.

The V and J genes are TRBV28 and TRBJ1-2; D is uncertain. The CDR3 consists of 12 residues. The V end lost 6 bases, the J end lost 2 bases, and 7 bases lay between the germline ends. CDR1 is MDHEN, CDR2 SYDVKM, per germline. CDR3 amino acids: CASSPENYGYTF. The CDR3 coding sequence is TGTGCCAGCAGCCCCGAGAACTATGGCTACACCTTC.

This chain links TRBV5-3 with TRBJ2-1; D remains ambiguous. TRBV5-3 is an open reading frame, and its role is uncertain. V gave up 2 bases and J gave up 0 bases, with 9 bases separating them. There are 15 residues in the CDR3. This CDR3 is CARSFALDSYNEQFF. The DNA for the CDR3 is TGTGCCAGAAGCTTTGCGCTAGACTCCTACAATGAGCAGTTCTTC.

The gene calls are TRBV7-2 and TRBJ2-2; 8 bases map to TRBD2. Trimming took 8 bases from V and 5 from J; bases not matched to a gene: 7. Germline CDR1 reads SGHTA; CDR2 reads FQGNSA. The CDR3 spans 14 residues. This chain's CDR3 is CASQGLAPTGELFF. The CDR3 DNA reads TGTGCCAGCCAAGGACTAGCCCCTACCGGGGAGCTGTTTTTT.

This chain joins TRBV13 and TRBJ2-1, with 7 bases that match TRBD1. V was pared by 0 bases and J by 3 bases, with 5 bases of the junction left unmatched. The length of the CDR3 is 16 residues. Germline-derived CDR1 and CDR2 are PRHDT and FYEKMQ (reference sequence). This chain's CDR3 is CASSLGGGTIYNEQFF. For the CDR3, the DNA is TGTGCCAGCAGCTTAGGAGGGGGCACTATCTACAATGAGCAGTTCTTC.

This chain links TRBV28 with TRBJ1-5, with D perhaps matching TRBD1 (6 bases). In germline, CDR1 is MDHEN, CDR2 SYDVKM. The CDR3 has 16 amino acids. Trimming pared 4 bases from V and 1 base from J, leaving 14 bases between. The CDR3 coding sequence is TGTGCCAGCAGTTCACTTTTACAGGGAAGCAATCAGCCCCAGCATTTT. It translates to CASSSLLQGSNQPQHF.

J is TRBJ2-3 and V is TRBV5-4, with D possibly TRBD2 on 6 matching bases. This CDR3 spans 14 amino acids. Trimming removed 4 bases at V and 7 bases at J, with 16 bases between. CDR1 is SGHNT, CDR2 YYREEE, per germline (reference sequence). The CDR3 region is CASSPKDYPNTQYF. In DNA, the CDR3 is TGTGCCAGCAGCCCGAAGGACTATCCTAATACGCAGTATTTT.

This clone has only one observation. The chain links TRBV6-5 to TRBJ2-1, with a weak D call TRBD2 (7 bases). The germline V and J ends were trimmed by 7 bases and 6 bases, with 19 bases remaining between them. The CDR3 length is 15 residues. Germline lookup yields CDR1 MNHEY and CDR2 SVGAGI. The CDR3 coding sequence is TGTGCCAGCAAGGGGGAGGGAATTGGGTTCAATGAGCAGTTCTTC. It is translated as CASKGEGIGFNEQFF.

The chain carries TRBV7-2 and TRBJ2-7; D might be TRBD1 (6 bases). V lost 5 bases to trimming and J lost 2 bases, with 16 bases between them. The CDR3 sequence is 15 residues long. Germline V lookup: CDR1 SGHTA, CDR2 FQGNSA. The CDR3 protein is CASSPPGHLAYEQYF. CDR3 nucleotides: TGTGCCAGCAGCCCCCCGGGACACCTAGCCTACGAGCAGTACTTC.

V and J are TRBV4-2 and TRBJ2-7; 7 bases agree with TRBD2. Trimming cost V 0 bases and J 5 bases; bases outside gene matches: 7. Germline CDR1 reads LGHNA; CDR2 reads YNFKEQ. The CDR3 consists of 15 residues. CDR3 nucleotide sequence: TGTGCCAGCAGCCAAGATCCCAGCGGGAAAGACGAGCAGTACTTC. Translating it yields CASSQDPSGKDEQYF.

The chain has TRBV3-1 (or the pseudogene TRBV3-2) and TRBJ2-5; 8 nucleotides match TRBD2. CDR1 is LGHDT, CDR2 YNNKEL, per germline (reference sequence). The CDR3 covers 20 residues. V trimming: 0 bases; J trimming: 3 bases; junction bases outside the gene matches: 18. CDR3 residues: CASSQERDRSGGSVKETQYF. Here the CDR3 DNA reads TGTGCCAGCAGCCAAGAGCGAGACCGAAGCGGGGGTTCGGTGAAAGAGACCCAGTACTTC.

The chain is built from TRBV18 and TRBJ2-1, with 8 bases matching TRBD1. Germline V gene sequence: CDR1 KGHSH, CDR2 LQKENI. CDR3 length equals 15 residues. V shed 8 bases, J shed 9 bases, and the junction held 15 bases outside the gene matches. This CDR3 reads CASTKTGVASGEQFF. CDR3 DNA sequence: TGTGCCAGCACTAAGACAGGGGTGGCAAGCGGTGAGCAGTTCTTC.

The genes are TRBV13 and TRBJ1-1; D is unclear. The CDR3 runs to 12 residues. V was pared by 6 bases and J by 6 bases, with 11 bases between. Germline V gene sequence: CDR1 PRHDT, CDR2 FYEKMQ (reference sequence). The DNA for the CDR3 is TGTGCCAGCAGTTCAGCGAGGGCTGAAGCTTTCTTT. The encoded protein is CASSSARAEAFF. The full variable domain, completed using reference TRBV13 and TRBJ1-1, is AAGVIQSPRHLIKEKRETATLKCYPIPRHDTVYWYQQGPGQDPQFLISFYEKMQSDKGSIPDRFSAQQFSDYHSELNMSSLELGDSALYFCASSSARAEAFFGQGTRLTVV.

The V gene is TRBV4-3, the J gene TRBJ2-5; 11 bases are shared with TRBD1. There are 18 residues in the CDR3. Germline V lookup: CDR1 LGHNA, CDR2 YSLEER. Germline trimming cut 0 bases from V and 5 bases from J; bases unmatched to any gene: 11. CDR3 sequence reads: CASSQDLLRTGGQETQYF. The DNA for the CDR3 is TGCGCCAGCAGCCAAGATCTGCTGAGGACAGGGGGCCAGGAGACCCAGTACTTC.

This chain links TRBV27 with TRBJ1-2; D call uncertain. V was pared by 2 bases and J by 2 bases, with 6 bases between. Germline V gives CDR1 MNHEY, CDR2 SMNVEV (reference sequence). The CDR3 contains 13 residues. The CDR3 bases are TGTGCCAGCAGTTTAAACAGCAACTATGGCTACACCTTC. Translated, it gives CASSLNSNYGYTF.

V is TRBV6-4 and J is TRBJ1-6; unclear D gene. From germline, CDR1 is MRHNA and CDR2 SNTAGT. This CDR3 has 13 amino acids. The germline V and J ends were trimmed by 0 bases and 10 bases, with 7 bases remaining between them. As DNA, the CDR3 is TGTGCCAGCAGTGACTCGGGCAGCTCACCCCTCCACTTT. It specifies CASSDSGSSPLHF.

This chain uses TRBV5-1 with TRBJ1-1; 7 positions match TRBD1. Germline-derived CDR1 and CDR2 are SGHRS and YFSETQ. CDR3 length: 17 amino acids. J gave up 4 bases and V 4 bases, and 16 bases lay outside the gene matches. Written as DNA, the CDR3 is TGCGCCAGCAGCGCAGGACAGGTGGGGTTGCCAGGCACTGAAGCTTTCTTT. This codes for CASSAGQVGLPGTEAFF.

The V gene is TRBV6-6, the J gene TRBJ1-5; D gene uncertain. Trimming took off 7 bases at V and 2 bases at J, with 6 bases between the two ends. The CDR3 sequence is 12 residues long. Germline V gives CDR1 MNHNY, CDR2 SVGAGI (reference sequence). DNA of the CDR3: TGTGCCAGCAAGAGGGGCAATCAGCCCCAGCATTTT. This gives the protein CASKRGNQPQHF.

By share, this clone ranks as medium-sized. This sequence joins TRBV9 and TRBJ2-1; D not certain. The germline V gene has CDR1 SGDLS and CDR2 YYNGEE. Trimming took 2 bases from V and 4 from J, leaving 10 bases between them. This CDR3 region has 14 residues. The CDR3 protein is CASSVDSPYNEQFF. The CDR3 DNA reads TGTGCCAGCAGCGTTGACTCCCCGTACAATGAGCAGTTCTTC.

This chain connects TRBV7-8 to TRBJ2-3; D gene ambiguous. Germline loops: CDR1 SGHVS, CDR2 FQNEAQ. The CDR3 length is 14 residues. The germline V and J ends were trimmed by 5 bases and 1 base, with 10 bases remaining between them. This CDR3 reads CASSASEGTDTQYF. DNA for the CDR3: TGTGCCAGCAGCGCCTCAGAGGGCACAGATACGCAGTATTTT. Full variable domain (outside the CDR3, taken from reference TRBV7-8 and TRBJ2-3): GAGVSQSPRYKVAKRGQDVALRCDPISGHVSLFWYQQALGQGPEFLTYFQNEAQLDKSGLPSDRFFAERPEGSVSTLKIQRTQQEDSAVYLCASSASEGTDTQYFGPGTRLTVL.

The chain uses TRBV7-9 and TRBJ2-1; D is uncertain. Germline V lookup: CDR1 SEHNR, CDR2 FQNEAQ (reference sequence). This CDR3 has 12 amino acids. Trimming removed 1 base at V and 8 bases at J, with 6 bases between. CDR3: CASSLVGDEQFF. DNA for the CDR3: TGTGCCAGCAGCTTAGTAGGAGATGAGCAGTTCTTC.

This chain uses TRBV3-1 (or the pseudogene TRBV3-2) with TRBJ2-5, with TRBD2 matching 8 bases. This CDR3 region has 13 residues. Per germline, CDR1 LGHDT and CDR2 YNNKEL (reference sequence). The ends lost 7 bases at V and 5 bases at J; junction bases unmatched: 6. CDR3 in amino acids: CASILAGSETQYF. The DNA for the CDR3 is TGTGCCAGCATCTTAGCGGGGTCGGAGACCCAGTACTTC.

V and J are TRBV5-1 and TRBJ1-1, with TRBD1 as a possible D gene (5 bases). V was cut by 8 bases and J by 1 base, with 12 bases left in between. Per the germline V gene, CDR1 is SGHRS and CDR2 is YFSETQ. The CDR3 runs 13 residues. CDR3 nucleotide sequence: TGCGCCAGTAACAGGCCTGGGAACACTGAAGCTTTCTTT. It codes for CASNRPGNTEAFF.

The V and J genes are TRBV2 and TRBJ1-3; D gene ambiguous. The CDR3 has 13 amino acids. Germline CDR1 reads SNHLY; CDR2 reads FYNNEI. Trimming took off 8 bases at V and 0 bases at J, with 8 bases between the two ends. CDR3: CASGISSGNTIYF. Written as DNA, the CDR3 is TGTGCCAGCGGCATCAGCTCTGGAAACACCATATATTTT.

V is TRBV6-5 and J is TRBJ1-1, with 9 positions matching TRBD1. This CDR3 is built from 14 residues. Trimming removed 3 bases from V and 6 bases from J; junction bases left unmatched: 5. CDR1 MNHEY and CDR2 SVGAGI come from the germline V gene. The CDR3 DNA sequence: TGTGCCAGCAGTTATCAGACAGGGGGGTCTGAAGCTTTCTTT. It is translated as CASSYQTGGSEAFF.

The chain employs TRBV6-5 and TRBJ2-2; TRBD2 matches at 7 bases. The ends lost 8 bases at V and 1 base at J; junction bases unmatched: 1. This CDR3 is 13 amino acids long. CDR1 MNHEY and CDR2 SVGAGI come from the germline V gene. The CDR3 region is CASGGENTGELFF. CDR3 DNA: TGTGCCAGCGGGGGGGAGAACACCGGGGAGCTGTTTTTT.